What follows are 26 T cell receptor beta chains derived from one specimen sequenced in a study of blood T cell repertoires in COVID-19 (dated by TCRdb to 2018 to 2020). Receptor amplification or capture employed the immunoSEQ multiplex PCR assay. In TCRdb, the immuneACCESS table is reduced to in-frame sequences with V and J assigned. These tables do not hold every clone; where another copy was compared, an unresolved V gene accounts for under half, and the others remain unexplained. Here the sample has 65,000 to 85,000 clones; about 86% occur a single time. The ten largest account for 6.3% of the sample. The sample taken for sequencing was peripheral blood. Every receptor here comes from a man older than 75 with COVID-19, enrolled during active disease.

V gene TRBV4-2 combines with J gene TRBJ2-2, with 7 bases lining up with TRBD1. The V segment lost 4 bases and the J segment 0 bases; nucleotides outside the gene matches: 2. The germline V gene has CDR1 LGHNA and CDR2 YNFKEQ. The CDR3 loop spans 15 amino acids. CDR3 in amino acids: CASSPGQANTGELFF. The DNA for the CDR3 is TGTGCCAGCAGCCCTGGACAGGCGAACACCGGGGAGCTGTTTTTT.

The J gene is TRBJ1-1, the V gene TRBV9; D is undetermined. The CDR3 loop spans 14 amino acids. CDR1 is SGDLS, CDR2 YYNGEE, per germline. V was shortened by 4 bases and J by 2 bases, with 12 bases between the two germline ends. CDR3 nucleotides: TGTGCCAGCAGCCCTGGACTGATTAACACTGAAGCTTTCTTT. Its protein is CASSPGLINTEAFF.

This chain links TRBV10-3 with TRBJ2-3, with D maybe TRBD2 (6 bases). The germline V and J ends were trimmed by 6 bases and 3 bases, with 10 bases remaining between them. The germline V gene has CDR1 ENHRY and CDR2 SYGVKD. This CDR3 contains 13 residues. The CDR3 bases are TGTGCCATCAGGGGGGGAATAACAGATACGCAGTATTTT. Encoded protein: CAIRGGITDTQYF.

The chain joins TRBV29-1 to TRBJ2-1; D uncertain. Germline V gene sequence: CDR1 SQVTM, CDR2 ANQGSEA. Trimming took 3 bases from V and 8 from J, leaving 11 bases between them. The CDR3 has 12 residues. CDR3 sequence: CSVERNPYEQFF. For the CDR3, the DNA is TGCAGCGTTGAGAGAAACCCCTATGAGCAGTTCTTC.

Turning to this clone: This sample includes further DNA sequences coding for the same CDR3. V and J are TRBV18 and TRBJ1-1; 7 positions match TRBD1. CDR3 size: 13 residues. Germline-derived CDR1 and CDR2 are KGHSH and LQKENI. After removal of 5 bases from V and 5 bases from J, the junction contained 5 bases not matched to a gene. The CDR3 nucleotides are TGTGCCAGCTCAGTTCAGGGGGGAACTGAAGCTTTCTTT. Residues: CASSVQGGTEAFF.

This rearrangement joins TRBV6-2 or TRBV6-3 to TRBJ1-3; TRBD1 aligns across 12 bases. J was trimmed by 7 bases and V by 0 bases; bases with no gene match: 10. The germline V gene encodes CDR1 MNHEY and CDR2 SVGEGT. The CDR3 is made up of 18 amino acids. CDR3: CASSYSGTGGRFGNTIYF. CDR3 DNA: TGTGCCAGCAGTTACTCGGGGACAGGGGGCCGCTTCGGGAACACCATATATTTT.

The CDR3 reads CASSLIGGADGYTF. Here the CDR3 DNA reads TGTGCCAGCAGCTTAATTGGGGGCGCGGATGGCTACACCTTC. The chain joins TRBV7-3 to TRBJ1-2, with D perhaps TRBD1 (6 bases). The CDR3 runs 14 residues. Germline loops: CDR1 SGHTA, CDR2 FQGTGA. Trimming stripped 1 base from V and 6 bases from J, with 12 bases between.

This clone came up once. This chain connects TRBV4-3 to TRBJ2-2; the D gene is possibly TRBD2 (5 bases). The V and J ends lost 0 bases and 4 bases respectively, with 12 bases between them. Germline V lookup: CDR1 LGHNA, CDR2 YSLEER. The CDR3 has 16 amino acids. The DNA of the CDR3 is TGCGCCAGCAGCCAAGAACCTAGCTACGGCACCGGGGAGCTGTTTTTT. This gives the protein CASSQEPSYGTGELFF.

CDR3 bases: TGTGCCAGCTCAGAGGGACAGGGGGCGATCCAGCCCCAGCATTTT. Translating it yields CASSEGQGAIQPQHF. The V and J genes are TRBV18 and TRBJ1-5, with TRBD1 matching 12 bases. CDR3 length: 15 amino acids. J lost 7 bases, V lost 5 bases, and 6 bases had no gene match. Germline lookup yields CDR1 KGHSH and CDR2 LQKENI.

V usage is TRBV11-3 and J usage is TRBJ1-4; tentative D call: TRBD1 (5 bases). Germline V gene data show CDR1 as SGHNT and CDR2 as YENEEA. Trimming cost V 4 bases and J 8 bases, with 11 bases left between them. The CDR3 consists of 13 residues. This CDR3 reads CASSSTEFEKLFF. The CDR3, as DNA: TGTGCCAGCAGCTCGACAGAATTCGAAAAACTGTTTTTT.

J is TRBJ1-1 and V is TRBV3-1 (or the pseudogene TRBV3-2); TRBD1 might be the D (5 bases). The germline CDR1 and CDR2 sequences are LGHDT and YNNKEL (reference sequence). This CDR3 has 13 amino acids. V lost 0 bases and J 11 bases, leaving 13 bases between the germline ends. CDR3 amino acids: CASSQDWGERAFF. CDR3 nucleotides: TGTGCCAGCAGCCAAGATTGGGGCGAGAGGGCTTTCTTT.

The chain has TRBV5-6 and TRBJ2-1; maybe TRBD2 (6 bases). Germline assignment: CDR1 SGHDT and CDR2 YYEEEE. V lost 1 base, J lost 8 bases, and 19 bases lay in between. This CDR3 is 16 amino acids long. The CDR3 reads CASSLWGLAAYDEQFF. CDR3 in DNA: TGTGCCAGCAGCTTGTGGGGGTTAGCGGCTTATGATGAGCAGTTCTTC.

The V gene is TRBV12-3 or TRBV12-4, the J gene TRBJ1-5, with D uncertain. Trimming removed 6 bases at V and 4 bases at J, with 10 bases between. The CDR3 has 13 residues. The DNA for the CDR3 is TGTGCCAGCAGCTGGGAGGGAAATCAGCCCCAGCATTTT. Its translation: CASSWEGNQPQHF.

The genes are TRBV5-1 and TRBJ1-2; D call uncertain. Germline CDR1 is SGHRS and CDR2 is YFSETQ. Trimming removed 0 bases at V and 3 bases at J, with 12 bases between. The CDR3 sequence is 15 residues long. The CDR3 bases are TGCGCCAGCAGCTTGGACGTGGGCACAGACTATGGCTACACCTTC. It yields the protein CASSLDVGTDYGYTF.

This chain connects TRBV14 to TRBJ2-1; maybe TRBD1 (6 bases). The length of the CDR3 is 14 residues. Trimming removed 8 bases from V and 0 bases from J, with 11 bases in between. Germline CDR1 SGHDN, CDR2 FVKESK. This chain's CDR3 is CASSRGSSYNEQFF. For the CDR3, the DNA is TGTGCCAGCTCCAGGGGAAGCTCCTACAATGAGCAGTTCTTC.

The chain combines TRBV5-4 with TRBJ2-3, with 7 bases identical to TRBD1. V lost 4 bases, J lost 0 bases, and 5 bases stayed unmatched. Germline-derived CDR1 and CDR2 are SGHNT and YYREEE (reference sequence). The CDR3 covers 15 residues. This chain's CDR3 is CASSQIQGSTDTQYF. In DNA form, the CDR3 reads TGTGCCAGCAGCCAAATACAGGGGAGCACAGATACGCAGTATTTT. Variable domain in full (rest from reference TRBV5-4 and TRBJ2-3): ETGVTQSPTHLIKTRGQQVTLRCSSQSGHNTVSWYQQALGQGPQFIFQYYREEENGRGNFPPRFSGLQFPNYSSELNVNALELDDSALYLCASSQIQGSTDTQYFGPGTRLTVL.

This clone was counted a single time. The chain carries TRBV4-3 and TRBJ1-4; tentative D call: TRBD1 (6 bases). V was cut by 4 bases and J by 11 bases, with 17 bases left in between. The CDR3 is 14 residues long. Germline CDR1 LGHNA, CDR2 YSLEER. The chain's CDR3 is CASSLGTRAYKLFF. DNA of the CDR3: TGCGCCAGCAGCCTTGGGACAAGAGCCTACAAACTGTTTTTT.

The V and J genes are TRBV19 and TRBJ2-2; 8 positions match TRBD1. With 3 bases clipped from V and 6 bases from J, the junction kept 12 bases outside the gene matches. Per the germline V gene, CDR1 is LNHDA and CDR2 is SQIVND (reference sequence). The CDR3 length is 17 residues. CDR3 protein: CASSIPRTGKGAGELFF. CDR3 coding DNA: TGTGCCAGTAGTATTCCCAGGACAGGGAAAGGAGCCGGGGAGCTGTTTTTT.

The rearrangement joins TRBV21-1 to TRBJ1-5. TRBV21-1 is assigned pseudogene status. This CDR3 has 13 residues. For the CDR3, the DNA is TGTGCCAGTGGGAGATTTAGCAATCAGCCCCAGCATTTT. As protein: CASGRFSNQPQHF.

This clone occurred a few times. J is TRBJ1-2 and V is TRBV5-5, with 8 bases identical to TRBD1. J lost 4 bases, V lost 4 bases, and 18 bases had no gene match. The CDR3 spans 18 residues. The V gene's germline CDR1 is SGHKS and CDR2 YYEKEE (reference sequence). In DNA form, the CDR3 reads TGTGCCAGCAGCGCCTCGCGCCGGGGGCAGGGGGCTTCCTATGGCTACACCTTC. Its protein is CASSASRRGQGASYGYTF.

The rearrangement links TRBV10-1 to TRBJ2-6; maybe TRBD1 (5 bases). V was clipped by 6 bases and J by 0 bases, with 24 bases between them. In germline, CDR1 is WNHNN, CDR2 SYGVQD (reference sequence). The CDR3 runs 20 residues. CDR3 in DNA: TGCGCCAGCAGAGAACCCCCCCCGGCAGGGCCGAGCTCTGGGGCCAACGTCCTGACTTTC. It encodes CASREPPPAGPSSGANVLTF.

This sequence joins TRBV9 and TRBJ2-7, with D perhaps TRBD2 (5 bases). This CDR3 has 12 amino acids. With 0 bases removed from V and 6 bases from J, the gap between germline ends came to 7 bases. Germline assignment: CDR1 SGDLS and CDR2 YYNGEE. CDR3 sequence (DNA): TGTGCCAGCAGCGTAGGTCGGGGCGAGCAGTACTTC. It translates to CASSVGRGEQYF.

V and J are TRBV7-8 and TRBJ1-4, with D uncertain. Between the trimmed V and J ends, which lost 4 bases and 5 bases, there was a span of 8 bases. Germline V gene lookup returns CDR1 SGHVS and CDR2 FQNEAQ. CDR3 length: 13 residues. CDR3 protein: CASSYRVNEKLFF. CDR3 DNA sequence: TGTGCCAGCAGCTACAGAGTCAATGAAAAACTGTTTTTT.

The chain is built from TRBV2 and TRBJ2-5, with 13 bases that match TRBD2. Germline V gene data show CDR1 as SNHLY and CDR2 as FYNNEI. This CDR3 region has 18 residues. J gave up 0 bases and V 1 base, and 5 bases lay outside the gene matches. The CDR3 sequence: CASSEGKLAGGYQETQYF. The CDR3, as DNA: TGTGCCAGCAGTGAAGGGAAACTAGCGGGGGGGTACCAAGAGACCCAGTACTTC.

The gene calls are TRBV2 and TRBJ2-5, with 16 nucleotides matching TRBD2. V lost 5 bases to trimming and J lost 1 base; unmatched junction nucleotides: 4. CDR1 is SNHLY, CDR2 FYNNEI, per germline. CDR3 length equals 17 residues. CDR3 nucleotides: TGTGCCAGCAGTCTGGGACTAGCGGGGGGGTTCCAAGAGACCCAGTACTTC. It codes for CASSLGLAGGFQETQYF.

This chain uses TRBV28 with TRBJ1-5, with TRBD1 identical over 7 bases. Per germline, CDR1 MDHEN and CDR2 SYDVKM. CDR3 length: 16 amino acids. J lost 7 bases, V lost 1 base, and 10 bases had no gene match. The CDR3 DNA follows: TGTGCCAGCAGTTTATTAACTGACAGGGATGAACAGCCCCAGCATTTT. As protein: CASSLLTDRDEQPQHF.